This record covers a single T cell receptor beta chain. This specimen belongs to a study of blood T cell repertoires in COVID-19. For the study at large: The samples span acute and convalescent COVID-19 from the United States, Italy and Spain. T cells, B-cell-depleted T cells, or PBMCs provided the cDNA or gDNA that served as material.

In the source study's methods: The authors estimated nucleated cell counts from reference gene primer amplification. Assay used: immunoSEQ multiplex PCR; TCRdb lists only in-frame clones, some missing. The V and J calls and clone size come from that table; D and trimming were worked out from the DNA. Seen here are about 210,000 clones, approximately 90% observed once, and the top ten hold approximately 1.2%. V was trimmed by 6 bases and J by 6 bases, leaving 18 bases between them. Germline values: CDR1 LNHDA, CDR2 SQIVND (reference sequence). The CDR3 runs 15 residues. Sequenced input: peripheral blood. The chain carries TRBV19 and TRBJ1-5; tentative D call: TRBD1 (5 bases). The origin of this receptor is a man younger than 40 with acute or convalescent COVID-19. The CDR3 DNA reads as TGTGCCAGTAGCCCCATAGCCCGGGGGGGTCAGCCCCAGCATTTT. It translates to CASSPIARGGQPQHF.